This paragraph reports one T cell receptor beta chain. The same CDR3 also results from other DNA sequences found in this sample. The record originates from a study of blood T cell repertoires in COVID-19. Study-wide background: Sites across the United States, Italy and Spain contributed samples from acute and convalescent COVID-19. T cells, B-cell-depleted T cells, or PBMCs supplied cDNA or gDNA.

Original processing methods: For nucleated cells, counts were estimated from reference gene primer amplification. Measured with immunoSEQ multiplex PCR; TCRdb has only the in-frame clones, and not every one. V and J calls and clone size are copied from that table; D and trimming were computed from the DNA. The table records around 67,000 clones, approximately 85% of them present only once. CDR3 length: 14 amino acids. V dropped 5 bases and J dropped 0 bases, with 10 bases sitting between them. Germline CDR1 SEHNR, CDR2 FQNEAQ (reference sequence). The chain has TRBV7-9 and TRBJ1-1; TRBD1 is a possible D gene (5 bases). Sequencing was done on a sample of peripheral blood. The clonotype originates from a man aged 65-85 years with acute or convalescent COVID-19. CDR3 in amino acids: CASSLGQVNTEAFF. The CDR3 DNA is TGTGCCAGCAGCCTAGGACAAGTGAACACTGAAGCTTTCTTT.